One T cell receptor (beta chain) is described in this entry. The antigen is not known. This sample is drawn from a study of long-term antiretroviral therapy in people with HIV. Study outcomes and limitations: The ART regimens used between about 2003 and 2018 may be less effective than current ones.

CDR3 length equals 15 residues. Trimming stripped 0 bases from V and 1 base from J, with 10 bases between. Germline CDR1 and CDR2: SGHAT and FQNNGV. Samples were assayed with immunoSEQ v3.0 at survey level. Generated by immunoSEQ multiplex PCR, the TCRdb table keeps only in-frame clones and is missing some. Of 13,000 to 15,000 clones listed, 76% are singletons. None of the participants with HIV were treated outside the United States. Sequenced here: unsorted PBMCs, sampled 3.1 years after starting antiretroviral therapy. This clonotype was obtained from a man aged 40-50 years with HIV. The gene calls are TRBV11-2 and TRBJ2-7; D may be TRBD2 (5 bases). CDR3 DNA sequence: TGTGCCAGCAGCTTAGACCCCTCGGGATCCTACGAGCAGTACTTC. Its protein is CASSLDPSGSYEQYF.